What follows are 20 T cell receptor beta chains derived from one specimen sequenced in a study of cytotoxic CD8 clonotypes in ibrutinib-treated CLL. Some clones are missing from TCRdb's copy, which holds only in-frame ones; the method was immunoSEQ multiplex PCR. The sample records about 72,000 clones, around 81% being singletons. Sequenced material: PBMCs, taken at disease progression, from a patient treated with ibrutinib. The receptors were gathered from a human donor with chronic lymphocytic leukemia.

The chain links TRBV6-5 to TRBJ2-5, with TRBD2 matching 10 bases. This CDR3 has 15 amino acids. Germline values: CDR1 MNHEY, CDR2 SVGAGI. V trimming: 4 bases; J trimming: 6 bases; junction bases outside the gene matches: 8. CDR3 sequence (DNA): TGTGCCAGCAGTTGGCTAGCGGGGGCTTTGCAGACCCAGTACTTC. Protein sequence: CASSWLAGALQTQYF.

This chain connects TRBV6-5 to TRBJ2-2, with D perhaps TRBD1 (6 bases). Germline V gene lookup returns CDR1 MNHEY and CDR2 SVGAGI. V was clipped by 6 bases and J by 6 bases, with 11 bases between them. The CDR3 spans 13 residues. The CDR3 here is CASRNRVPGELFF. The CDR3 DNA is TGTGCCAGCAGAAACAGGGTGCCCGGGGAGCTGTTTTTT.

The chain uses TRBV28 and TRBJ2-2, with D perhaps TRBD2 (5 bases). CDR3 length: 16 residues. Trimming took 5 bases from V and 5 from J, leaving 18 bases between them. In germline, CDR1 is MDHEN, CDR2 SYDVKM. This chain's CDR3 is CASSAPGSGRTGELFF. The CDR3, as DNA: TGTGCCAGCAGTGCACCGGGGTCCGGGCGGACCGGGGAGCTGTTTTTT.

This clone was recorded a few times. The chain has TRBV6-6 and TRBJ2-7; 10 nucleotides line up with TRBD1. CDR1 is MNHNY and CDR2 is SVGAGI in the germline V gene (reference sequence). The CDR3 is 14 amino acids. Losses at the gene ends were 7 bases for V and 6 bases for J; bases not matched to a gene: 9. For the CDR3, the DNA is TGTGCCAGCACCCCTAGGACAGGGGGATTCGAGCAGTACTTC. Translation: CASTPRTGGFEQYF.

This chain connects TRBV7-3 to TRBJ2-3; D is undetermined. This CDR3 has 13 amino acids. The germline CDR1 and CDR2 sequences are SGHTA and FQGTGA. Trimming removed 3 bases at V and 8 bases at J, with 12 bases between. CDR3 residues: CASSFAATGTQYF. CDR3 in DNA: TGTGCCAGCAGCTTTGCGGCTACCGGTACGCAGTATTTT.

This chain connects TRBV14 to TRBJ2-1, with D possibly TRBD1 on 5 matching bases. This CDR3 comprises 16 residues. Germline CDR1 is SGHDN and CDR2 is FVKESK. V shed 3 bases and J shed 3 bases, with 15 bases lying between them. The CDR3, as DNA: TGTGCCAGCAGCCATCTTAGGGGCTCAGGCTACAATGAGCAGTTCTTC. Translating gives CASSHLRGSGYNEQFF.

The chain combines TRBV20-1 with TRBJ2-7; D is undetermined. The V gene lost 7 bases and the J gene lost 3 bases, with 10 bases spanning the gap. The germline V gene encodes CDR1 DFQATT and CDR2 SNEGSKA (reference sequence). The CDR3 extends over 11 amino acids. The CDR3 sequence is CSGGRIYEQYF. The CDR3 nucleotides are TGCAGTGGAGGCAGAATCTACGAGCAGTACTTC.

This clone has just a few counts. The rearrangement joins TRBV6-1 to TRBJ1-2, with TRBD1 as a possible D gene (5 bases). Germline lookup yields CDR1 MNHNS and CDR2 SASEGT. With 4 bases removed from V and 4 bases from J, the gap between germline ends came to 7 bases. The CDR3 extends over 12 amino acids. CDR3 in amino acids: CASSGGFYGYTF. CDR3 DNA: TGTGCCAGCAGTGGGGGCTTCTATGGCTACACCTTC.

The CDR3 protein is CASSPDRYQPQHF. CDR3 bases: TGTGCCAGCAGTCCTGACAGATATCAGCCCCAGCATTTT. V and J are TRBV6-1 and TRBJ1-5; TRBD1 might be the D (5 bases). CDR3 length: 13 residues. Looked up from germline, CDR1 is MNHNS and CDR2 is SASEGT. V lost 5 bases to trimming and J lost 5 bases, with 10 bases between them.

The rearrangement links TRBV18 to TRBJ1-1; no clear D gene. The germline V gene has CDR1 KGHSH and CDR2 LQKENI. The V end lost 6 bases, the J end lost 8 bases, and 10 bases lay between the germline ends. CDR3 length: 11 residues. DNA of the CDR3: TGTGCCAGCTCCCACGGCGGGGAAGCTTTCTTT. This encodes CASSHGGEAFF.

The chain is built from TRBV19 and TRBJ2-3; TRBD2 aligns across 10 bases. Germline loops: CDR1 LNHDA, CDR2 SQIVND (reference sequence). The CDR3 is made up of 15 amino acids. The ends lost 6 bases at V and 2 bases at J; junction bases unmatched: 5. CDR3 in DNA: TGTGCCAGTAGACTAGCGGGGAGGCTCACAGATACGCAGTATTTT. This codes for CASRLAGRLTDTQYF.

The chain couples TRBV12-5 to TRBJ1-5, with 7 bases fitting TRBD1. Trimming took 6 bases from V and 2 from J; bases not matched to a gene: 4. Germline assignment: CDR1 LGHNT and CDR2 FRNRAP. The CDR3 covers 14 residues. CDR3 protein: CASGRGVGNQPQHF. The DNA of the CDR3 is TGTGCTAGTGGCAGGGGGGTGGGCAATCAGCCCCAGCATTTT.

The rearrangement links TRBV19 to TRBJ1-4, with a possible D match to TRBD1 (5 bases). CDR1 is LNHDA, CDR2 SQIVND, per germline (reference sequence). Trimming stripped 5 bases from V and 7 bases from J, with 17 bases between. This CDR3 is built from 15 residues. The CDR3 region is CASSFQWAQGEKLFF. CDR3 sequence (DNA): TGTGCCAGTAGTTTCCAATGGGCGCAGGGTGAAAAACTGTTTTTT.

The gene calls are TRBV11-2 and TRBJ1-1, with 7 bases identical to TRBD1. This CDR3 is 13 amino acids long. The V gene end was trimmed by 3 bases and the J gene end by 7 bases; junction bases not matched to a gene: 5. Germline CDR1 and CDR2: SGHAT and FQNNGV. Written as DNA, the CDR3 is TGTGCCAGCAGCTTGGGCAGGGGGGTTGAAGCTTTCTTT. Its protein product is CASSLGRGVEAFF.

This rearrangement joins TRBV28 to TRBJ2-1; TRBD2 agrees at 8 bases. Looked up from germline, CDR1 is MDHEN and CDR2 is SYDVKM. V gave up 11 bases and J gave up 6 bases; unmatched junction bases: 12. CDR3 length: 14 amino acids. Here the CDR3 DNA reads TGTGCCGGCACTAGCGGCCTTACGCCCAATGAGCAGTTCTTC. Its protein product is CAGTSGLTPNEQFF.

The chain links TRBV29-1 to TRBJ2-2, with D uncertain. The CDR3 spans 12 residues. V lost 4 bases to trimming and J lost 7 bases, with 10 bases between them. Germline V gives CDR1 SQVTM, CDR2 ANQGSEA. This CDR3 is CSVVGWGGELFF. In DNA form, the CDR3 reads TGCAGCGTTGTGGGTTGGGGCGGGGAGCTGTTTTTT.

The genes are TRBV7-9 and TRBJ2-7, with D uncertain. Germline V lookup: CDR1 SEHNR, CDR2 FQNEAQ (reference sequence). There are 14 residues in the CDR3. V gave up 3 bases and J gave up 3 bases, with 12 bases separating them. The CDR3 region is CASSLAAEYYEQYF. The CDR3 DNA is TGTGCCAGCAGCTTGGCGGCCGAGTACTACGAGCAGTACTTC.

Remarks on this clone: This same CDR3 is encoded by further DNA sequences in the sample. The V gene is TRBV5-6, the J gene TRBJ1-1, with TRBD1 as a possible D gene (5 bases). The V gene's germline CDR1 is SGHDT and CDR2 YYEEEE. V dropped 2 bases and J dropped 0 bases, with 8 bases sitting between them. The CDR3 runs to 14 residues. This CDR3 reads CASSFGHLNTEAFF. In DNA, the CDR3 is TGTGCCAGCAGCTTTGGACATCTGAACACTGAAGCTTTCTTT.

CDR3 nucleotide sequence: TGTGCCAGCCCCCGCAGGACAGGGAGCAATGAGCAGTTCTTC. Its translation is CASPRRTGSNEQFF. V gene TRBV5-6 combines with J gene TRBJ2-1; TRBD1 matches at 8 bases. This CDR3 comprises 14 residues. V lost 7 bases to trimming and J lost 6 bases; unmatched junction nucleotides: 9. Germline-derived CDR1 and CDR2 are SGHDT and YYEEEE. Together with reference TRBV5-6 and TRBJ2-1, the CDR3 gives the full variable domain: DAGVTQSPTHLIKTRGQQVTLRCSPKSGHDTVSWYQQALGQGPQFIFQYYEEEERQRGNFPDRFSGHQFPNYSSELNVNALLLGDSALYLCASPRRTGSNEQFFGPGTRLTVL.

The rearrangement uses TRBV10-3 and TRBJ1-2, with D possibly TRBD1 on 6 matching bases. Germline assignment: CDR1 ENHRY and CDR2 SYGVKD. There are 15 residues in the CDR3. The ends were cut back, 7 bases at V and 3 bases at J, with 18 bases in the middle. The CDR3 bases are TGTGCCATCACTCGGACAGCTATATCCGACTATGGCTACACCTTC. It is translated as CAITRTAISDYGYTF.